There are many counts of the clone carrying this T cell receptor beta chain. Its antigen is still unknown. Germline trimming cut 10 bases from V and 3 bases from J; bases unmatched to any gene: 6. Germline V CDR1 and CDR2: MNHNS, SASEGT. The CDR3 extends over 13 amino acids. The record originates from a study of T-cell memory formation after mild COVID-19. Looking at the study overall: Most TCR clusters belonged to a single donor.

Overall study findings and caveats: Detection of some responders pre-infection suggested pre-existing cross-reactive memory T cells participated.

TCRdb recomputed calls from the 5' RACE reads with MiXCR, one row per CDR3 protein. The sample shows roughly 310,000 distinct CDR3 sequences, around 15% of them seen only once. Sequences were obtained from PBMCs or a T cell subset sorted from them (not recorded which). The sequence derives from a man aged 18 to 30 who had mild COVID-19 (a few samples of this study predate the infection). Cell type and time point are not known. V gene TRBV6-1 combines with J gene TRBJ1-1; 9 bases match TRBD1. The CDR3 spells CATRTGVYTEAFF. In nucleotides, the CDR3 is TGTGCCACCCGGACAGGGGTGTACACTGAAGCTTTCTTT.